This entry concerns a single T cell receptor beta chain. The data belong to a study of blood T cell repertoires in COVID-19. Study summary: The analysed material was cDNA or gDNA that came from T cells, B-cell-depleted T cells, or PBMCs.

The repertoire was sequenced with immunoSEQ multiplex PCR; TCRdb's copy has only in-frame clones and lacks some. The sample records some 67,000 clones, just over 90% being singletons. The CDR3 consists of 16 residues. The specimen sequenced was peripheral blood. This TCR derives from a woman between 18 and 29 years old with acute or convalescent COVID-19. The genes are TRBV21-1 and TRBJ1-2. TRBV21-1 is a known pseudogene. For the CDR3, the DNA is TGTGCCAGCAGCAAAGACGGGTGCCAAGTGGGCTATGGCTACACCTTC. Its translation: CASSKDGCQVGYGYTF.